These 26 T cell receptor beta chains were sequenced from one sample in a study of cytomegalovirus exposure and HLA in healthy donors. The PCR ran on 60 Vbeta and 13 Jbeta primers. Assay: immunoSEQ multiplex PCR; the TCRdb copy retains only in-frame clones and omits some. This sample has about 170,000 clones; approximately 81% occur once, and the top ten carry over 2%. The source material was PBMCs. These receptors were collected from a man aged 30 to 45 in good health and CMV-seropositive.

The rearrangement joins TRBV4-2 to TRBJ2-1; D is ambiguous. The V and J ends lost 0 bases and 6 bases respectively, with 12 bases between them. CDR1 LGHNA and CDR2 YNFKEQ come from the germline V gene. The CDR3 loop spans 15 amino acids. The CDR3 sequence: CASSQDWLVSNEQFF. DNA for the CDR3: TGTGCCAGCAGCCAAGATTGGCTAGTAAGCAATGAGCAGTTCTTC.

The chain couples TRBV6-5 to TRBJ1-3; D possibly corresponds to TRBD1 (5 bases). The CDR3 sequence is 12 residues long. Trimming shortened V by 10 bases and J by 0 bases, and 7 bases separated the two germline ends. From germline, CDR1 is MNHEY and CDR2 SVGAGI. CDR3 nucleotides: TGTGCCACCCAGGGCTCTGGAAACACCATATATTTT. Encoded protein: CATQGSGNTIYF.

V gene TRBV10-3 combines with J gene TRBJ1-2, with a possible D match to TRBD1 (5 bases). Germline loops: CDR1 ENHRY, CDR2 SYGVKD. The germline V and J ends were trimmed by 0 bases and 1 base, with 18 bases remaining between them. The CDR3 contains 18 residues. The CDR3 spells CAISESRRDVQLNYGYTF. The DNA for the CDR3 is TGTGCCATCAGTGAGTCTCGGAGGGACGTTCAACTTAACTATGGCTACACCTTC.

V usage is TRBV5-5 and J usage is TRBJ1-2; no reliable D call. This CDR3 contains 15 residues. V lost 2 bases, J lost 7 bases, and 18 bases lay in between. CDR1 and CDR2 (germline): SGHKS, YYEKEE (reference sequence). The CDR3 spells CASSLAPRGSVGYTF. The DNA for the CDR3 is TGTGCCAGCAGCTTAGCCCCCCGAGGGAGTGTTGGCTACACCTTC.

The V and J genes are TRBV19 and TRBJ2-1; TRBD1 agrees at 9 bases. J was trimmed by 3 bases and V by 2 bases; bases with no gene match: 2. The CDR3 has 15 residues. Germline V gene data show CDR1 as LNHDA and CDR2 as SQIVND (reference sequence). CDR3 in DNA: TGTGCCAGTAGTATAACAGGGGGCAACTACAATGAGCAGTTCTTC. It specifies CASSITGGNYNEQFF.

This clone showed up many times. The chain links TRBV2 to TRBJ2-5, with 8 bases identical to TRBD1. The CDR3 spans 15 residues. V shed 6 bases and J 5 bases; nucleotides not matched to a gene: 11. Germline V gene data show CDR1 as SNHLY and CDR2 as FYNNEI. CDR3 nucleotides: TGTGCCAGCAGCGGGACAGGAGGCGAGGGGGAGACCCAGTACTTC. It encodes CASSGTGGEGETQYF.

This CDR3 is CASSIFAGITDTQYF. The CDR3, as DNA: TGTGCCAGCAGCATATTCGCAGGTATCACAGATACGCAGTATTTT. V gene TRBV21-1 combines with J gene TRBJ2-3; the D call TRBD1 from the table was never checked on the DNA. TRBV21-1 is a recognized pseudogene. The CDR3 runs to 15 residues.

The chain is built from TRBV7-9 and TRBJ2-7, with D possibly being TRBD2 (6 bases). V shed 4 bases and J shed 4 bases, with 8 bases lying between them. The CDR3 runs 12 residues. Germline V CDR1 and CDR2: SEHNR, FQNEAQ (reference sequence). The CDR3 bases are TGTGCCAGCAGCTGGGGGGTTTACGAGCAGTACTTC. Translation: CASSWGVYEQYF.

V usage is TRBV6-5 and J usage is TRBJ2-1; 10 bases are a match to TRBD1. The V and J ends lost 2 bases and 3 bases, in that order; junction bases with no gene match: 4. Germline V CDR1 and CDR2: MNHEY, SVGAGI. There are 16 residues in the CDR3. The CDR3 DNA is TGTGCCAGCAGTTACCGCGGACAGGGGGTCTACAATGAGCAGTTCTTC. Translating it yields CASSYRGQGVYNEQFF.

This clone appeared a single time. DNA of the CDR3: TGTGCCAGCAGCTTAGGGGGCTCGAGTGGCGTATCCTACAATGAGCAGTTCTTC. Translated: CASSLGGSSGVSYNEQFF. The V and J genes are TRBV11-3 and TRBJ2-1; the D gene is possibly TRBD1 (5 bases). The CDR3 has 18 residues. Trimming removed 1 base at V and 1 base at J, with 17 bases between. The germline CDR1 and CDR2 sequences are SGHNT and YENEEA.

As to this clone: One end of the junction is discordant with germline, which a read error may explain. The J gene is TRBJ2-7, the V gene TRBV7-9; a possible D gene is TRBD1 (5 bases). The germline CDR1 and CDR2 sequences are SEHNR and FQNEAQ (reference sequence). The length of the CDR3 is 12 residues. CDR3 sequence: CSSSFDSTVQYF. The CDR3 nucleotides are TGTTCCAGCAGCTTCGACAGTACAGTGCAGTACTTC. The complete variable domain, with remaining parts taken from reference TRBV7-9 and TRBJ2-7, reads DTGVSQNPRHKITKRGQNVTFRCDPISEHNRLYWYRQTLGQGPEFLTYFQNEAQLEKSRLLSDRFSAERPKGSFSTLEIQRTEQGDSAMYLCSSSFDSTVQYFGPGTRLTVT.

V usage is TRBV6-1 and J usage is TRBJ2-7, with TRBD1 identical over 10 bases. Germline V gene sequence: CDR1 MNHNS, CDR2 SASEGT. CDR3 length: 15 residues. V lost 3 bases to trimming and J lost 6 bases; unmatched junction nucleotides: 8. Written as DNA, the CDR3 is TGTGCCAGCAGTGAGTTTGTTGGGACAGGGGCCGAGCAGTACGTC. Translated, it gives CASSEFVGTGAEQYV.

The chain recombines TRBV5-6 with TRBJ2-7; TRBD2 aligns across 8 bases. V trimming: 3 bases; J trimming: 3 bases; junction bases outside the gene matches: 8. CDR3 size: 15 residues. Germline V lookup: CDR1 SGHDT, CDR2 YYEEEE. CDR3 nucleotides: TGTGCCAGCAGCTCAACACCGGGACTAGGCTACGAGCAGTACTTC. It translates to CASSSTPGLGYEQYF.

This clone was detected a few times. The identical CDR3 is also encoded by other nucleotide sequences in the sample. V usage is TRBV6-4 and J usage is TRBJ2-1; 7 bases fit TRBD2. The germline CDR1 and CDR2 sequences are MRHNA and SNTAGT. The CDR3 has 15 residues. V lost 0 bases, J lost 1 base, and 0 bases stayed unmatched. The CDR3 nucleotides are TGTGCCAGCAGTGACTCAGCGGGGTCCTACAATGAGCAGTTCTTC. Translated, it gives CASSDSAGSYNEQFF.

This chain links TRBV27 with TRBJ1-1; no reliable D call. The CDR3 is made up of 13 amino acids. CDR1 MNHEY and CDR2 SMNVEV come from the germline V gene (reference sequence). Trimming took off 5 bases at V and 4 bases at J, with 11 bases between the two ends. The CDR3 nucleotides are TGTGCCAGCAGTCCCCGTCTGCGCACTGAAGCTTTCTTT. It specifies CASSPRLRTEAFF.

This rearrangement joins TRBV27 to TRBJ1-5; TRBD1 might be the D (6 bases). This CDR3 has 14 amino acids. Germline CDR1 reads MNHEY; CDR2 reads SMNVEV (reference sequence). V lost 2 bases, J lost 4 bases, and 9 bases lay in between. CDR3 region: CASSLGQFNQPQHF. Here the CDR3 DNA reads TGTGCCAGCAGTTTAGGACAGTTTAATCAGCCCCAGCATTTT.

The chain recombines TRBV11-3 with TRBJ2-5, with D maybe TRBD2 (7 bases). Germline V CDR1 and CDR2: SGHNT, YENEEA. The ends were cut back, 0 bases at V and 5 bases at J, with 25 bases in the middle. The CDR3 has 19 residues. The CDR3 region has the DNA TGTGCCAGCAGCTTAGACGGGGCCCCAGCAGGGGAGGGTGGTGAGACCCAGTACTTC. It codes for CASSLDGAPAGEGGETQYF.

This rearrangement joins TRBV29-1 to TRBJ1-2; 7 nucleotides match TRBD1. This CDR3 contains 13 residues. Germline V lookup: CDR1 SQVTM, CDR2 ANQGSEA. V shed 7 bases, J shed 0 bases, and the junction held 5 bases outside the gene matches. This CDR3 reads CSGGTAPNYGYTF. The CDR3 DNA follows: TGCAGCGGGGGGACAGCTCCTAACTATGGCTACACCTTC.

This clone was recorded only once. The CDR3 DNA sequence: TGCAGTGCTAGGCTCCTCGGGGAGCAGTTCTTC. Amino acids: CSARLLGEQFF. This rearrangement joins TRBV20-1 to TRBJ2-1; the D is unclear. This CDR3 is built from 11 residues. Per the germline V gene, CDR1 is DFQATT and CDR2 is SNEGSKA (reference sequence). V shed 3 bases and J shed 10 bases, with 10 bases lying between them.

The chain employs TRBV18 and TRBJ1-5, with 10 bases fitting TRBD1. Germline trimming cut 5 bases from V and 2 bases from J; bases unmatched to any gene: 3. The CDR3 has 15 amino acids. Germline CDR1 is KGHSH and CDR2 is LQKENI. The CDR3 reads CASSAGTGGNQPQHF. CDR3 in DNA: TGTGCCAGCTCAGCAGGGACAGGGGGCAATCAGCCCCAGCATTTT.

This clone was observed a few times. The chain combines TRBV5-6 with TRBJ2-6; no firm D call. Trimming removed 4 bases at V and 2 bases at J, with 16 bases between. Germline CDR1 reads SGHDT; CDR2 reads YYEEEE. The CDR3 extends over 17 amino acids. CDR3 residues: CASSLDGLLTGANVLTF. The CDR3 nucleotides read TGTGCCAGCAGCCTTGACGGGTTGCTAACTGGGGCCAACGTCCTGACTTTC.

The chain is built from TRBV29-1 and TRBJ2-5; 11 nucleotides align to TRBD2. The junction had 4 bases not matched to a gene; V was cut back by 6 bases and J by 4 bases. This CDR3 comprises 13 residues. Germline-derived CDR1 and CDR2 are SQVTM and ANQGSEA. The DNA for the CDR3 is TGCAGCGTCGAAACTAGCGGGAGAGAGACCCAGTACTTC. Amino acid sequence: CSVETSGRETQYF.

Notes on this clone: Mismatch with germline at one junction end may stem from a read error. The chain carries TRBV7-9 and TRBJ2-1; 11 nucleotides agree with TRBD2. The CDR3 spans 16 residues. Germline lookup yields CDR1 SEHNR and CDR2 FQNEAQ (reference sequence). The CDR3 is CSSSPCRLAGGCEQFF. The CDR3 bases are TGTTCCAGCAGCCCTTGCCGGCTAGCGGGAGGCTGTGAGCAGTTCTTC.

This rearrangement joins TRBV27 to TRBJ2-7; TRBD2 is a possible D gene (5 bases). CDR3 size: 15 residues. The germline CDR1 and CDR2 sequences are MNHEY and SMNVEV (reference sequence). V lost 3 bases and J lost 3, with 15 bases in between. In nucleotides, the CDR3 is TGTGCCAGCAGTTTCCTTAGACGAGGGTACTACGAGCAGTACTTC. The encoded protein is CASSFLRRGYYEQYF.

About this clone: This same CDR3 is encoded by further DNA sequences in the sample. In nucleotides, the CDR3 is TGTGCCAGCAGCTTGGACAGGGGTGAAGCTTTCTTT. Amino acid sequence: CASSLDRGEAFF. The chain couples TRBV5-4 to TRBJ1-1; 7 positions agree with TRBD1. Per the germline V gene, CDR1 is SGHNT and CDR2 is YYREEE (reference sequence). CDR3 length: 12 residues. V lost 0 bases to trimming and J lost 7 bases; unmatched junction nucleotides: 0.

This clone was seen more than once but under ten times. The genes are TRBV7-9 and TRBJ2-5; D uncertain. The germline CDR1 and CDR2 sequences are SEHNR and FQNEAQ (reference sequence). V lost 0 bases and J lost 5, with 10 bases in between. The CDR3 extends over 14 amino acids. CDR3 sequence reads: CASSLAPGYETQYF. For the CDR3, the DNA is TGTGCCAGCAGCTTAGCCCCAGGTTACGAGACCCAGTACTTC.